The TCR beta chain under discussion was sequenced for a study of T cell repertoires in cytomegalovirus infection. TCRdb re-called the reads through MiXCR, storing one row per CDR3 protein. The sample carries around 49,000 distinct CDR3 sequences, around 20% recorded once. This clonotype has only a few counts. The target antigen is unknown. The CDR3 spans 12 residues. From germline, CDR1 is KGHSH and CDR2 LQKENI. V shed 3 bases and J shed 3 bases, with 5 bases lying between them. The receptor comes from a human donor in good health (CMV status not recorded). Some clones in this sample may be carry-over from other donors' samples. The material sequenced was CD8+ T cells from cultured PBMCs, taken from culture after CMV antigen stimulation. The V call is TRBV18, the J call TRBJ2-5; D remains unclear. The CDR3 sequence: CASSPTEETQYF. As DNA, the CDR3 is TGTGCCAGCTCACCCACGGAAGAGACCCAGTACTTC. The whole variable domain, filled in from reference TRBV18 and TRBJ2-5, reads NAGVMQNPRHLVRRRGQEARLRCSPMKGHSHVYWYRQLPEEGLKFMVYLQKENIIDESGMPKERFSAEFPKEGPSILRIQQVVRGDSAAYFCASSPTEETQYFGPGTRLLVL.